This T cell receptor beta chain was sequenced for a study of PD-L1 blockade in urothelial cancer. TCRdb keeps only in-frame clones here, not all; method: immunoSEQ multiplex PCR. Of some 100,000 clones detected, approximately 90% appear once; the ten largest clones hold roughly 0.93%. The sample here was PBMCs, taken around atezolizumab (anti-PD-L1) treatment. The TCR was taken from a woman older than 75 with urothelial cancer.

As DNA, the CDR3 is TGTGCCAGCAGCCCCCGGGACAGGGGCGTCAATGAGCAGTTCTTC. Its translation is CASSPRDRGVNEQFF. The rearrangement uses TRBV28 and TRBJ2-1, with 10 bases fitting TRBD1. CDR1 and CDR2 (germline): MDHEN, SYDVKM. The V and J ends lost 6 bases and 6 bases, in that order; junction bases with no gene match: 8. This CDR3 has 15 amino acids.